This T cell receptor (beta chain) was recorded in a study of cytomegalovirus exposure and HLA in healthy donors. Per germline, CDR1 SGHRS and CDR2 YFSETQ. This CDR3 has 15 residues. Trimming at V came to 1 base and at J to 4 bases, leaving 7 bases not matched to a gene. The PCR made use of 60 Vbeta and 13 Jbeta primers. Only in-frame clones appear in the TCRdb table, and some are missing; sequencing was by immunoSEQ multiplex PCR. This sample carries about 98,000 clones, approximately 72% of them seen once, and the ten largest clones take approximately 11%. This TCR was sampled from a man aged 18-30 years in good health and CMV-seropositive. Sequenced input: PBMCs. This sequence joins TRBV5-1 and TRBJ2-7; TRBD2 matches at 8 bases. CDR3 amino acids: CASSLNGGGGYEQYF. The CDR3 bases are TGCGCCAGCAGCTTGAACGGGGGCGGGGGGTACGAGCAGTACTTC. The full variable domain, rest sourced from reference TRBV5-1 and TRBJ2-7, is KAGVTQTPRYLIKTRGQQVTLSCSPISGHRSVSWYQQTPGQGLQFLFEYFSETQRNKGNFPGRFSGRQFSNSRSEMNVSTLELGDSALYLCASSLNGGGGYEQYFGPGTRLTVT.